The T cell receptor (beta chain) described here comes from a study of beta chain features in type 1 diabetes. On this clone itself: Its antigen remains unknown.

The CDR3 loop spans 17 amino acids. V lost 4 bases and J lost 1; bases outside the gene matches: 7. The germline CDR1 and CDR2 sequences are LGHNA and YNFKEQ. General study points: Type 1 diabetes patients had moderately but significantly shorter TCRB CDR3s in all four CD4+ subsets.

The investigators reverse transcribed all of the isolated RNA, so they sequenced expressed TCRB transcripts. Profiling relied on immunoSEQ multiplex PCR, and the TCRdb table lists in-frame clones only, not all of them. The table lists approximately 50,000 clones, roughly 39% of them singletons. The V call is TRBV4-2, the J call TRBJ2-3, with TRBD2 matching 11 bases. The TCR was taken from a young man with type 1 diabetes. The sample comprised Tregs from blood. In DNA, the CDR3 is TGTGCCAGCAGCCCACTCAGTAGCGGGAGGGGCACAGATACGCAGTATTTT. It translates to CASSPLSSGRGTDTQYF.